This T cell receptor (beta chain) was identified in a study of T cell responses to AZD1222 COVID-19 vaccine. Study-wide findings and caveats: Among those given AZD1222, only five or six were seropositive at baseline. It should be noted that donors were predominantly white British and more often female, and clonal diversity was possibly underestimated. Spike regions recognized by vaccine-associated CD4 TCRs spanned the protein, led by 160-218 and 743-854. The study reported that nearly half of spike-specific TCRs target unmutated variant regions.

The CDR3 runs 12 residues. Germline assignment: CDR1 KGHDR and CDR2 SFDVKD. V shed 5 bases and J shed 9 bases, with 10 bases lying between them. Profiled with immunoSEQ multiplex PCR; TCRdb holds only in-frame clones, not every one. The sample records nearly 90,000 clones, 88% being singletons. Comment on this clone: Antigen unknown.

The rearrangement links TRBV24-1 to TRBJ2-1, with D unclear. Sample: peripheral blood, taken on day 0 of AZD1222 vaccination. The source is an adult in good health. As DNA, the CDR3 is TGTGCCACCAGTGCCAACTTGGGTGAGCAGTTCTTC. It codes for CATSANLGEQFF.